One sample yielded the 21 T cell receptor beta chains listed below, sequenced in a study of T cells in localized non-small cell lung cancer. Method: immunoSEQ multiplex PCR; TCRdb's copy keeps in-frame clones and lacks some. The repertoire holds some 10,000 clones, with roughly 82% as singletons. The sample in question was peripheral blood mononuclear cells, obtained before any cancer treatment. The receptors derive from a female donor aged 60 or older with stage II lung adenocarcinoma.

In this sample, this clone turned up once. This chain connects TRBV9 to TRBJ1-3, with D unresolved. V was clipped by 1 base and J by 2 bases, with 4 bases between them. Germline assignment: CDR1 SGDLS and CDR2 YYNGEE. This CDR3 comprises 13 residues. The CDR3 nucleotides are TGTGCCAGCAGCGTACTTCCTGGAAACACCATATATTTT. Translated, it gives CASSVLPGNTIYF.

This chain uses TRBV2 with TRBJ2-7; D possibly matches TRBD1 or TRBD2 (5 bases each). The V end was cut by 4 bases, the J end by 3 bases, with 7 bases between. The CDR3 sequence is 12 residues long. The germline gives CDR1 SNHLY, CDR2 FYNNEI. The DNA of the CDR3 is TGTGCCAGCAGTGTTGGGGGCTACGAGCAGTACTTC. Translated, it gives CASSVGGYEQYF.

The J gene is TRBJ1-5, the V gene TRBV6-1, with TRBD1 as a possible D gene (5 bases). The CDR3 runs to 15 residues. V dropped 1 base and J dropped 6 bases, with 13 bases sitting between them. The germline gives CDR1 MNHNS, CDR2 SASEGT. The CDR3 loop reads CASSEDSGPSQPQHF. DNA of the CDR3: TGTGCCAGCAGTGAAGACTCGGGACCAAGTCAGCCCCAGCATTTT.

Regarding this clone: At one boundary the junction diverges from the germline segment, which might be a read error. V is TRBV2 and J is TRBJ2-7, with unresolved D. This CDR3 comprises 12 residues. Germline CDR1 SNHLY, CDR2 FYNNEI. The CDR3 is CASSVLNYEHYF. The CDR3 DNA follows: TGTGCCAGCAGTGTGCTCAACTACGAGCATTACTTC.

By sample share, this clone is medium-sized. This sequence joins TRBV12-5 and TRBJ1-4, with D perhaps matching TRBD1 (6 bases). The germline gives CDR1 LGHNT, CDR2 FRNRAP. Trimming left V 6 bases short and J 1 base short, with 9 bases between. The CDR3 consists of 14 residues. CDR3 region: CASGLTGTNEKLFF. The CDR3 bases are TGTGCTAGTGGCCTGACAGGAACTAATGAAAAACTGTTTTTT.

V and J are TRBV4-2 and TRBJ2-2, with TRBD2 matching 8 bases. J gave up 0 bases and V 0 bases, and 3 bases lay outside the gene matches. CDR3 size: 17 residues. Germline values: CDR1 LGHNA, CDR2 YNFKEQ. The DNA of the CDR3 is TGTGCCAGCAGCCAAGAACCAGCGGGGGCGAACACCGGGGAGCTGTTTTTT. Amino acid sequence: CASSQEPAGANTGELFF.

The rearrangement uses TRBV30 and TRBJ1-5; possibly TRBD1 for D (6 bases). Per the germline V gene, CDR1 is GTSNPN and CDR2 is SVGIG (reference sequence). The CDR3 has 13 amino acids. The V and J ends lost 2 bases and 9 bases respectively, with 14 bases between them. DNA of the CDR3: TGTGCCTGGAGTTTGGGGACATTGGGGCCCCAGCATTTT. This sequence encodes CAWSLGTLGPQHF.

Regarding this clone: In the same sample, other DNA sequences code for this CDR3. The V gene is TRBV28, the J gene TRBJ1-1; D not resolved. With 6 bases removed from V and 0 bases from J, the gap between germline ends came to 11 bases. This CDR3 comprises 14 residues. From germline, CDR1 is MDHEN and CDR2 SYDVKM. The CDR3 DNA reads as TGTGCCAGCAGACTTCGGTTATTGAACACTGAAGCTTTCTTT. It encodes CASRLRLLNTEAFF.

The chain is built from TRBV29-1 and TRBJ1-1; D might be TRBD1 (6 bases). Per germline, CDR1 SQVTM and CDR2 ANQGSEA. This CDR3 is 14 amino acids long. V lost 4 bases and J 4 bases, leaving 16 bases between the germline ends. Here the CDR3 DNA reads TGCAGCGTTGCCGCCAACCTCAGGGGCACTGAAGCTTTCTTT. Its translation: CSVAANLRGTEAFF.

J is TRBJ1-6 and V is TRBV5-1; unclear D gene. From germline, CDR1 is SGHRS and CDR2 YFSETQ. Trimming cost V 5 bases and J 5 bases, with 11 bases left between them. The CDR3 covers 14 residues. CDR3: CASRQLPNNSPLHF. CDR3 bases: TGCGCCAGCAGGCAGTTACCGAATAATTCACCCCTCCACTTT.

The J gene is TRBJ1-5, the V gene TRBV15; no clear D. The germline V gene has CDR1 LNHNV and CDR2 YYDKDF (reference sequence). Trimming took 0 bases from V and 5 from J, leaving 20 bases between them. This CDR3 spans 18 amino acids. Written as DNA, the CDR3 is TGTGCCACCAGCAGAGATGGTGGGAAAGGGATTCGGGATCAGCCCCAGCATTTT. It translates to CATSRDGGKGIRDQPQHF.

The gene calls are TRBV7-9 and TRBJ2-1; D is uncertain. CDR1 and CDR2 (germline): SEHNR, FQNEAQ (reference sequence). V was cut by 2 bases and J by 10 bases, with 12 bases left in between. The CDR3 is 13 residues long. DNA for the CDR3: TGTGCCAGCAGCTTACTCTCTGGGCGGGAGCAGTTCTTC. Its protein product is CASSLLSGREQFF.

This chain connects TRBV7-2 to TRBJ1-5; D ambiguous. Germline V CDR1 and CDR2: SGHTA, FQGNSA. The CDR3 contains 12 residues. With 3 bases removed from V and 4 bases from J, the gap between germline ends came to 4 bases. The CDR3, as DNA: TGTGCCAGCAGCTTTGTGAATCAGCCCCAGCATTTT. Protein product: CASSFVNQPQHF. Full variable domain (missing parts from reference TRBV7-2 and TRBJ1-5): GAGVSQSPSNKVTEKGKDVELRCDPISGHTALYWYRQSLGQGLEFLIYFQGNSAPDKSGLPSDRFSAERTGGSVSTLTIQRTQQEDSAVYLCASSFVNQPQHFGDGTRLSIL.

This CDR3 reads CASSLNTLGGHTEAFF. DNA of the CDR3: TGTGCCAGCTCACTAAACACCTTAGGTGGACACACTGAAGCTTTCTTT. This chain connects TRBV18 to TRBJ1-1; D not certain. The CDR3 contains 16 residues. V dropped 4 bases and J dropped 3 bases, with 18 bases sitting between them. CDR1 and CDR2 from the germline V gene are KGHSH and LQKENI.

The chain uses TRBV7-6 and TRBJ2-7, with 12 positions matching TRBD2. Looked up from germline, CDR1 is SGHVS and CDR2 is FNYEAQ. The CDR3 totals 17 residues. Losses at the gene ends were 2 bases for V and 1 base for J; bases not matched to a gene: 6. The CDR3: CASSLRLAGVESYEQYF. CDR3 nucleotide sequence: TGTGCCAGCAGCTTAAGACTAGCGGGAGTTGAATCCTACGAGCAGTACTTC.

The chain recombines TRBV11-2 with TRBJ2-5, with 7 bases that match TRBD1. The germline gives CDR1 SGHAT, CDR2 FQNNGV. V shed 5 bases, J shed 4 bases, and the junction held 7 bases outside the gene matches. This CDR3 contains 14 residues. The CDR3 sequence: CASSPTGRGETQYF. CDR3 DNA: TGTGCCAGCAGCCCGACAGGGCGAGGAGAGACCCAGTACTTC.

The chain has TRBV9 and TRBJ2-7; possible D gene TRBD2, 5 bases. This CDR3 spans 15 amino acids. The germline CDR1 and CDR2 sequences are SGDLS and YYNGEE. With 0 bases removed from V and 5 bases from J, the gap between germline ends came to 15 bases. CDR3 nucleotide sequence: TGTGCCAGCAGCGTAGACCCGGGATCCGGGGACGAGCAGTACTTC. Residues: CASSVDPGSGDEQYF.

The rearrangement joins TRBV19 to TRBJ2-7; D gene uncertain. The CDR3 totals 14 residues. The ends were cut back, 5 bases at V and 2 bases at J, with 13 bases in the middle. Per the germline V gene, CDR1 is LNHDA and CDR2 is SQIVND (reference sequence). In nucleotides, the CDR3 is TGTGCCAGTAGTCTCCGGACGGTCGCCTACGAGCAGTACTTC. It translates to CASSLRTVAYEQYF.

The rearrangement joins TRBV6-5 to TRBJ2-1; D is perhaps TRBD2 (6 bases). The germline V and J ends were trimmed by 2 bases and 7 bases, with 6 bases remaining between them. From germline, CDR1 is MNHEY and CDR2 SVGAGI. The CDR3 runs 12 residues. CDR3 in DNA: TGTGCCAGCAGTTACCGGGGGAATGAGCAGTTCTTC. Its protein product is CASSYRGNEQFF.

The V gene is TRBV7-3, the J gene TRBJ1-1; a possible D gene is TRBD1 (5 bases). There are 14 residues in the CDR3. Germline V gene sequence: CDR1 SGHTA, CDR2 FQGTGA. The V end lost 3 bases, the J end lost 1 base, and 9 bases lay between the germline ends. For the CDR3, the DNA is TGTGCCAGCAGCTTGGGGGGAGCGAACACTGAAGCTTTCTTT. Translated: CASSLGGANTEAFF.

The sample holds a few counts of this clone. The CDR3, as DNA: TGTGCCAGCTCAGCCGGGACTGACTCCTACGAGCAGTACTTC. It encodes CASSAGTDSYEQYF. This chain joins TRBV18 and TRBJ2-7, with a weak D call TRBD2 (6 bases). With 5 bases removed from V and 0 bases from J, the gap between germline ends came to 11 bases. Germline V gene data show CDR1 as KGHSH and CDR2 as LQKENI. The CDR3 contains 14 residues.